This T cell receptor beta chain was sequenced for a study of T cells in Graves' hyperthyroidism and ophthalmopathy. CDR3 length equals 16 residues. V trimming: 6 bases; J trimming: 2 bases; junction bases outside the gene matches: 9. The germline gives CDR1 SNHLY, CDR2 FYNNEI. This clonotype was detected many times. The source material, RNA transcripts, was used to amplify TCR beta CDR3 regions. The primer set for the first-round RT-PCR of the TCR CDR3 was HTBI. TCRdb re-called the multiplex PCR reads through MiXCR, storing one row per CDR3 protein. The sample includes roughly 720,000 distinct CDR3 sequences, 15% to 20% of them seen just once.

The sample taken for sequencing was blood. This sequence originates from a man between 45 and 60 years old with Graves' hyperthyroidism. V gene TRBV2 combines with J gene TRBJ1-2; 10 bases fit TRBD1. CDR3: CASRGSPGQGNYGYTF. CDR3 DNA sequence: TGTGCCAGCAGAGGATCACCGGGACAGGGGAACTATGGCTACACCTTC. The variable domain in full, with the rest retrieved from reference TRBV2 and TRBJ1-2, is EPEVTQTPSHQVTQMGQEVILRCVPISNHLYFYWYRQILGQKVEFLVSFYNNEISEKSEIFDDQFSVERPDGSNFTLKIRSTKLEDSAMYFCASRGSPGQGNYGYTFGSGTRLTVV.